The 31 T cell receptor beta chains reported below all come from one sample, sequenced in a study of identical twins. TCRdb independently ran MiXCR on the 5' RACE reads; one entry per CDR3 protein. This table has around 680,000 distinct CDR3 sequences, 8.6% appearing once. This sample was also put to use in a study of yellow fever vaccine responses in identical twins.

Sequences were obtained from PBMCs. Receptor source: a woman under 30 in good health.

CDR3 in DNA: TGTGCCAGCAGAGCCCCGGGGAATAGCAATCAGCCCCAGCATTTT. Translating it yields CASRAPGNSNQPQHF. The chain uses TRBV12-3 or TRBV12-4 and TRBJ1-5; no clear D gene. The CDR3 spans 15 residues. V gave up 6 bases and J gave up 0 bases, with 12 bases separating them.

The CDR3 here is CASSQKRLAGEGETQYF. The CDR3 DNA reads as TGCGCCAGCAGCCAAAAGCGGCTAGCGGGAGAGGGAGAGACCCAGTACTTC. This chain uses TRBV4-3 with TRBJ2-5, with TRBD2 identical over 10 bases. The length of the CDR3 is 17 residues. CDR1 is LGHNA and CDR2 is YSLEER in the germline V gene. V dropped 2 bases and J dropped 4; count of bases not matched to a gene: 10.

This clonotype was detected a few times. The chain joins TRBV5-5 to TRBJ2-3; D gene ambiguous. The CDR3 is 15 amino acids. Per germline, CDR1 SGHKS and CDR2 YYEKEE (reference sequence). V was shortened by 0 bases and J by 0 bases, with 8 bases between the two germline ends. CDR3 coding DNA: TGTGCCAGCAGCTTGGAGGATACTAGCACAGATACGCAGTATTTT. Protein product: CASSLEDTSTDTQYF.

V is TRBV28 and J is TRBJ2-3, with a weak D call TRBD2 (6 bases). CDR1 and CDR2 (germline): MDHEN, SYDVKM. The V end was cut by 5 bases, the J end by 2 bases, with 11 bases between. CDR3 size: 14 residues. CDR3 protein: CASSGQRATDTQYF. Written as DNA, the CDR3 is TGTGCCAGCAGTGGGCAGCGGGCCACAGATACGCAGTATTTT.

The CDR3 protein is CASSTTDSSLGGTQYF. The CDR3 DNA sequence: TGTGCCAGCAGCACTACCGACAGCTCTCTGGGAGGGACCCAGTACTTC. V gene TRBV7-9 combines with J gene TRBJ2-5; possible D gene TRBD2, 6 bases. CDR1 and CDR2 (germline): SEHNR, FQNEAQ (reference sequence). Between the trimmed V and J ends, which lost 5 bases and 7 bases, there was a span of 23 bases. The CDR3 is 16 amino acids. Full variable domain (remainder filled in from reference TRBV7-9 and TRBJ2-5): DTGVSQNPRHKITKRGQNVTFRCDPISEHNRLYWYRQTLGQGPEFLTYFQNEAQLEKSRLLSDRFSAERPKGSFSTLEIQRTEQGDSAMYLCASSTTDSSLGGTQYFGPGTRLLVL.

Only a few counts were recorded for this clonotype. This chain links TRBV2 with TRBJ2-5, with 8 bases lining up with TRBD2. V was clipped by 8 bases and J by 4 bases; unmatched bases: 6. Per germline, CDR1 SNHLY and CDR2 FYNNEI. This CDR3 has 13 amino acids. The CDR3 reads CASHSGKGETQYF. In nucleotides, the CDR3 is TGTGCCAGCCATAGCGGGAAAGGAGAGACCCAGTACTTC.

The chain employs TRBV4-1 and TRBJ2-4; D not resolved. CDR1 and CDR2 (germline): MGHRA, YSYEKL. The ends were cut back, 1 base at V and 0 bases at J, with 7 bases in the middle. The length of the CDR3 is 15 residues. The CDR3 is CASSQGIIAKNIQYF. As DNA, the CDR3 is TGCGCCAGCAGCCAAGGGATTATAGCCAAAAACATTCAGTACTTC.

This clonotype was counted only a few times. CDR3 bases: TGTGCCAGCAGCTTAAACCCAACAGGTACCGACGACAAAAACATTCAGTACTTC. It encodes CASSLNPTGTDDKNIQYF. J is TRBJ2-4 and V is TRBV11-2; a weak D match, TRBD1 (5 bases). The CDR3 runs 18 residues. Looked up from germline, CDR1 is SGHAT and CDR2 is FQNNGV. Trimming stripped 2 bases from V and 3 bases from J, with 20 bases between.

In its sample, this clonotype was seen a few times. This rearrangement joins TRBV7-9 to TRBJ1-2; D possibly corresponds to TRBD1 (5 bases). The V gene lost 3 bases and the J gene lost 2 bases, with 13 bases spanning the gap. There are 15 residues in the CDR3. Germline V gene lookup returns CDR1 SEHNR and CDR2 FQNEAQ (reference sequence). As DNA, the CDR3 is TGTGCCAGCAGCTTTAGCGGACAAACAAACTATGGCTACACCTTC. As protein: CASSFSGQTNYGYTF.

This rearrangement joins TRBV6-1 to TRBJ2-1; 7 nucleotides match TRBD2. CDR1 MNHNS and CDR2 SASEGT come from the germline V gene. The CDR3 extends over 15 amino acids. With 6 bases clipped from V and 6 bases from J, the junction kept 11 bases outside the gene matches. The CDR3 reads CASRTTGLTVNEQFF. DNA for the CDR3: TGTGCCAGCAGAACTACGGGACTAACGGTCAATGAGCAGTTCTTC.

This clonotype was seen more than once but under ten times. The V gene is TRBV14, the J gene TRBJ2-1; the match to TRBD1 covers 8 bases. The V segment lost 0 bases and the J segment 3 bases; nucleotides outside the gene matches: 4. Germline values: CDR1 SGHDN, CDR2 FVKESK. The CDR3 has 16 amino acids. The CDR3 loop is CASSQDRTGLYNEQFF. The CDR3 nucleotides read TGTGCCAGCAGCCAAGATCGGACAGGGCTCTACAATGAGCAGTTCTTC.

This clonotype was seen many times. The chain recombines TRBV7-2 with TRBJ2-3; D tentatively fits TRBD1 or TRBD2 (5 bases each). Germline CDR1 is SGHTA and CDR2 is FQGNSA. CDR3 length: 17 amino acids. The V gene lost 5 bases and the J gene lost 1 base, with 19 bases spanning the gap. CDR3 region: CASSPVGGKAGTDTQYF. DNA of the CDR3: TGTGCCAGCAGCCCCGTTGGGGGAAAAGCAGGCACAGATACGCAGTATTTT.

This clonotype was seen a few times. The V call is TRBV27, the J call TRBJ2-5; 14 bases are a match to TRBD2. There are 13 residues in the CDR3. Per the germline V gene, CDR1 is MNHEY and CDR2 is SMNVEV (reference sequence). The V and J ends lost 10 bases and 5 bases, in that order; junction bases with no gene match: 3. The CDR3 DNA is TGTGCCACGGGACTAGCGGGGGTGGAGACCCAGTACTTC. It yields the protein CATGLAGVETQYF.

This clonotype was recorded at least ten times. For the CDR3, the DNA is TGTGCCATCAGTGAGTCGTCAGCCACGGAGACCCAGTACTTC. It yields the protein CAISESSATETQYF. This sequence joins TRBV10-3 and TRBJ2-5; no definite D call. Germline V lookup: CDR1 ENHRY, CDR2 SYGVKD. Deletions cut 0 bases from V and 5 bases from J, with 10 bases between. The CDR3 runs to 14 residues.

Here the CDR3 DNA reads TGTGCCAGCAGGGAGGGCACCTCCTACAATGAGCAGTTCTTC. This encodes CASREGTSYNEQFF. This chain uses TRBV2 with TRBJ2-1; a weak D match, TRBD2 (6 bases). Germline CDR1 is SNHLY and CDR2 is FYNNEI. The CDR3 is 14 amino acids. The V end lost 6 bases, the J end lost 0 bases, and 9 bases lay between the germline ends.

This clonotype was counted between two and nine times. The J gene is TRBJ2-6, the V gene TRBV30, with D hard to call. V was clipped by 0 bases and J by 4 bases, with 16 bases between them. Germline CDR1 and CDR2: GTSNPN and SVGIG (reference sequence). CDR3 size: 17 residues. The CDR3 is CAWSVRQIRTGANVLTF. As DNA, the CDR3 is TGTGCCTGGAGTGTACGTCAGATCCGCACCGGGGCCAACGTCCTGACTTTC. The full variable domain, completed using reference TRBV30 and TRBJ2-6, is SQTIHQWPATLVQPVGSPLSLECTVEGTSNPNLYWYRQAAGRGLQLLFYSVGIGQISSEVPQNLSASRPQDRQFILSSKKLLLSDSGFYLCAWSVRQIRTGANVLTFGAGSRLTVL.

The rearrangement joins TRBV11-2 to TRBJ2-7; the match to TRBD2 covers 11 bases. Unmatched junction bases numbered 18, after V lost 10 bases and J lost 4 bases. Germline V gene lookup returns CDR1 SGHAT and CDR2 FQNNGV. This CDR3 has 17 residues. This CDR3 reads CAINSKGASGRFYEQYF. For the CDR3, the DNA is TGTGCCATCAATAGCAAGGGGGCTAGCGGGAGGTTTTACGAGCAGTACTTC.

This clonotype was detected ten times or more. The CDR3 bases are TGTGCCAGCAGCGTCAAACTAGCGGGGGCAGGGGAGCAGTACTTC. Its translation is CASSVKLAGAGEQYF. The rearrangement joins TRBV3-1 to TRBJ2-7; 11 positions agree with TRBD2. From germline, CDR1 is LGHDT and CDR2 YNNKEL (reference sequence). The CDR3 runs to 15 residues. Unmatched junction bases numbered 10, after V lost 5 bases and J lost 7 bases.

The chain couples TRBV29-1 to TRBJ2-3, with a tentative D call TRBD2 (6 bases). With 3 bases removed from V and 0 bases from J, the gap between germline ends came to 10 bases. This CDR3 is built from 14 residues. Germline V lookup: CDR1 SQVTM, CDR2 ANQGSEA. This chain's CDR3 is CSVEDYRSTDTQYF. The DNA of the CDR3 is TGCAGCGTTGAGGACTACCGTAGCACAGATACGCAGTATTTT.

This clonotype came up a few times. The genes are TRBV14 and TRBJ2-1; no firm D call. Looked up from germline, CDR1 is SGHDN and CDR2 is FVKESK. The CDR3 spans 10 residues. Trimming left V 0 bases short and J 16 bases short, with 7 bases between. This chain's CDR3 is CASSQEIFFF. CDR3 nucleotide sequence: TGTGCCAGCAGCCAAGAGATCTTTTTCTTC.

Ten or more counts support this clonotype. The chain combines TRBV20-1 with TRBJ2-1; no reliable D call. In germline, CDR1 is DFQATT, CDR2 SNEGSKA (reference sequence). The CDR3 sequence is 12 residues long. V was cut by 2 bases and J by 8 bases, with 10 bases left in between. The CDR3 protein is CSARLGSDEQFF. The CDR3 DNA sequence: TGCAGTGCTAGATTAGGTTCCGATGAGCAGTTCTTC.

The sample holds many counts of this clonotype. The rearrangement links TRBV28 to TRBJ2-1; TRBD2 aligns across 8 bases. J was trimmed by 6 bases and V by 5 bases; bases with no gene match: 9. The CDR3 has 15 residues. Looked up from germline, CDR1 is MDHEN and CDR2 is SYDVKM. The CDR3 is CASSATSGRFNEQFF. In DNA form, the CDR3 reads TGTGCCAGCAGTGCCACTAGCGGACGATTCAATGAGCAGTTCTTC.

This clonotype showed up just a few times. This chain joins TRBV20-1 and TRBJ1-3; D is uncertain. Germline CDR1 reads DFQATT; CDR2 reads SNEGSKA (reference sequence). V dropped 5 bases and J dropped 4 bases, with 18 bases sitting between them. The CDR3 covers 15 residues. This CDR3 is CSAPKPGDAGNTIYF. The CDR3 DNA sequence: TGCAGTGCTCCTAAACCGGGAGACGCAGGAAACACCATATATTTT.

Only a few counts were recorded for this clonotype. J is TRBJ2-7 and V is TRBV28; 8 nucleotides agree with TRBD2. In germline, CDR1 is MDHEN, CDR2 SYDVKM. Losses at the gene ends were 6 bases for V and 0 bases for J; bases not matched to a gene: 13. There are 17 residues in the CDR3. CDR3 sequence: CASRTVPGGKASYEQYF. In DNA form, the CDR3 reads TGTGCCAGCAGAACGGTTCCGGGAGGGAAGGCCTCCTACGAGCAGTACTTC.

The CDR3: CASSALGTRSNQPQHF. The CDR3 DNA reads TGTGCCAGCAGCGCGTTAGGGACCCGGAGCAATCAGCCCCAGCATTTT. This rearrangement joins TRBV6-1 to TRBJ1-5, with D possibly TRBD1 on 5 matching bases. V was shortened by 6 bases and J by 1 base, with 16 bases between the two germline ends. In germline, CDR1 is MNHNS, CDR2 SASEGT. The CDR3 loop spans 16 amino acids.

This clonotype was detected a few times. V is TRBV15 and J is TRBJ2-7; 8 bases align to TRBD2. Germline loops: CDR1 LNHNV, CDR2 YYDKDF (reference sequence). The ends lost 6 bases at V and 0 bases at J; junction bases unmatched: 7. The CDR3 consists of 15 residues. The CDR3 DNA reads TGTGCCACCAGTCCCGCGGGAGGCAACTCCTACGAGCAGTACTTC. Translated, it gives CATSPAGGNSYEQYF.

This clonotype was counted ten times or more. This rearrangement joins TRBV20-1 to TRBJ2-7; weak D call: TRBD1 (5 bases). Trimming stripped 5 bases from V and 4 bases from J, with 18 bases between. The CDR3 runs 14 residues. Germline assignment: CDR1 DFQATT and CDR2 SNEGSKA (reference sequence). CDR3 sequence (DNA): TGCAGTGCTCGCACTCCCAGGGTGAGTTACGAGCAGTACTTC. It is translated as CSARTPRVSYEQYF.

This chain connects TRBV12-3 or TRBV12-4 to TRBJ2-4, with 7 bases lining up with TRBD2. The CDR3 is 15 residues long. V lost 6 bases, J lost 3 bases, and 8 bases stayed unmatched. CDR3 residues: CASSLGEGIKNIQYF. The CDR3 nucleotides read TGTGCCAGCAGCCTAGGGGAGGGGATCAAAAACATTCAGTACTTC.

This clonotype was detected only a few times. The chain combines TRBV7-3 with TRBJ2-1, with 9 bases fitting TRBD2. The junction had 8 bases not matched to a gene; V was cut back by 2 bases and J by 9 bases. The V gene's germline CDR1 is SGHTA and CDR2 FQGTGA. The CDR3 has 15 amino acids. CDR3 sequence: CASSLSVRGGTEQFF. For the CDR3, the DNA is TGTGCCAGCAGCTTATCGGTGCGGGGGGGCACTGAGCAGTTCTTC.

This chain connects TRBV11-3 to TRBJ2-3, with a tentative D call TRBD1 (6 bases). The CDR3 runs to 14 residues. The germline V and J ends were trimmed by 4 bases and 0 bases, with 8 bases remaining between them. CDR1 and CDR2 from the germline V gene are SGHNT and YENEEA. The CDR3 here is CASSWGQSTDTQYF. DNA of the CDR3: TGTGCCAGCAGCTGGGGACAAAGCACAGATACGCAGTATTTT.

At least ten counts were recorded for this clonotype. This chain connects TRBV5-1 to TRBJ2-3, with a tentative D call TRBD2 (5 bases). CDR1 is SGHRS, CDR2 YFSETQ, per germline. The CDR3 extends over 14 amino acids. Deletions cut 2 bases from V and 0 bases from J, with 7 bases between. This CDR3 reads CASSLGGSTDTQYF. The CDR3 bases are TGCGCCAGCAGCTTAGGAGGAAGCACAGATACGCAGTATTTT.